The clone carrying this T cell receptor (beta chain) was detected many times. Synthesis of cDNA used 5'RACE (with 10-nucleotide random UMIs). TCRdb itself ran the 5' RACE reads through MiXCR, one entry per CDR3 protein. The sample yields 25,000 to 35,000 distinct CDR3 sequences, approximately 3.2% seen once. This record comes from a study of neurological immune-mediated disorders. V was pared by 5 bases and J by 1 base, with 10 bases between. The V gene's germline CDR1 is SGHTA and CDR2 FQGNSA. This CDR3 is built from 14 residues. The sequenced sample was PBMCs. V usage is TRBV7-2 and J usage is TRBJ2-3; D is tentatively TRBD1 or TRBD2 (5 bases each). The source is a woman aged 25-40 years with multiple sclerosis. The chain's CDR3 is CASSRDPGTDTQYF. CDR3 nucleotide sequence: TGTGCCAGCAGCCGGGACCCTGGCACAGATACGCAGTATTTT.